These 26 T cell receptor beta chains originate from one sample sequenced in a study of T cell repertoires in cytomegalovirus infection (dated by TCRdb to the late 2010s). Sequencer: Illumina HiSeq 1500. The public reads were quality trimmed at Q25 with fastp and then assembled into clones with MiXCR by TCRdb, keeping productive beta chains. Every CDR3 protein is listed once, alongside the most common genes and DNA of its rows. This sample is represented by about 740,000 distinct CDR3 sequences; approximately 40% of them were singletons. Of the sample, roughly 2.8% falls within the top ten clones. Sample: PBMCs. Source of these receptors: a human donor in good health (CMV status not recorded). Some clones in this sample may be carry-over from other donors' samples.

The CDR3 loop is CASSPYPGQPFPLNYGYTF. CDR3 bases: TGTGCCAGCAGCCCCTACCCGGGACAGCCTTTCCCTCTCAACTATGGCTACACCTTC. The V call is TRBV7-9, the J call TRBJ1-2; 7 bases are a match to TRBD1. CDR1 SEHNR and CDR2 FQNEAQ come from the germline V gene (reference sequence). J gave up 2 bases and V 5 bases, and 20 bases lay outside the gene matches. The CDR3 consists of 19 residues.

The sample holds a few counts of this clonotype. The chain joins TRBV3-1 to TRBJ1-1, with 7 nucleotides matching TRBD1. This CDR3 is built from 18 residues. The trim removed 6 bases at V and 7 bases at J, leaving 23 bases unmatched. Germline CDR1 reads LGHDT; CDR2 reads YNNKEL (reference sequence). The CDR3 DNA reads TGTGCCAGCAGGTTAACAGGGGCGAGGGCAACCCAACGAGGTGAAGCTTTCTTT. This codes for CASRLTGARATQRGEAFF.

The CDR3: CASSSQLTSGSDTQYF. The CDR3 DNA is TGTGCCAGCAGTTCCCAATTGACTAGCGGATCAGATACGCAGTATTTT. The chain is built from TRBV28 and TRBJ2-3, with 9 bases fitting TRBD2. Germline CDR1 and CDR2: MDHEN and SYDVKM. V lost 4 bases and J lost 4; bases outside the gene matches: 9. The CDR3 sequence is 16 residues long.

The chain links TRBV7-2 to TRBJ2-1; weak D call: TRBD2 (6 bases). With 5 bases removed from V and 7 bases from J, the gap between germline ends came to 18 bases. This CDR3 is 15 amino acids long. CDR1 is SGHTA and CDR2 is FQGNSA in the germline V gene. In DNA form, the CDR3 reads TGTGCCAGCAGCCAAAAGGAGAGACGGGGGAATGAGCAGTTCTTC. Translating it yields CASSQKERRGNEQFF. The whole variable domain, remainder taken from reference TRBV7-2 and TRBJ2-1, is GAGVSQSPSNKVTEKGKDVELRCDPISGHTALYWYRQSLGQGLEFLIYFQGNSAPDKSGLPSDRFSAERTGGSVSTLTIQRTQQEDSAVYLCASSQKERRGNEQFFGPGTRLTVL.

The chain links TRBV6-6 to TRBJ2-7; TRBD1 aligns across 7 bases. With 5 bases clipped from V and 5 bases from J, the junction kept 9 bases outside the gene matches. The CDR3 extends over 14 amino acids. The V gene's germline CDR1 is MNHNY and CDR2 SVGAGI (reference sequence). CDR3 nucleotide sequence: TGTGCCAGCAGTGTACGACAGGGTTTGGACGAGCAGTACTTC. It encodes CASSVRQGLDEQYF.

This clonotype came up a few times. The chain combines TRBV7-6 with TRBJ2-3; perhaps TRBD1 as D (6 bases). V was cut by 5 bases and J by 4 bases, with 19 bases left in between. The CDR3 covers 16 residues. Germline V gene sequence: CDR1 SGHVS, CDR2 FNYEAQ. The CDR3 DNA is TGTGCCAGCAGCCCGAAGATAGACAGGTTCTCAGATACGCAGTATTTT. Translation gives CASSPKIDRFSDTQYF.

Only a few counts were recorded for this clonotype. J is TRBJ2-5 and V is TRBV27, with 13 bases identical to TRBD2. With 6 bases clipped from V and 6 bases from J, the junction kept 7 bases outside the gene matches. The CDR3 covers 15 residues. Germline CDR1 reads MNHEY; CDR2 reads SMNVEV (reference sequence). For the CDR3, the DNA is TGTGCCAGCAGCCAACTAGCGGGAGGGCCGCAGACCCAGTACTTC. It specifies CASSQLAGGPQTQYF.

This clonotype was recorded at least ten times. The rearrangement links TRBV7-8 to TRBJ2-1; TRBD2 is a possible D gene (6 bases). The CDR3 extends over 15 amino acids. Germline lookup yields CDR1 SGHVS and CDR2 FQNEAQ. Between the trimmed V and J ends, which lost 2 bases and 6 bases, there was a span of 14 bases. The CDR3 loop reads CASSLLYSGLNEQFF. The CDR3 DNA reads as TGTGCCAGCAGCTTATTGTATAGCGGCCTCAATGAGCAGTTCTTC.

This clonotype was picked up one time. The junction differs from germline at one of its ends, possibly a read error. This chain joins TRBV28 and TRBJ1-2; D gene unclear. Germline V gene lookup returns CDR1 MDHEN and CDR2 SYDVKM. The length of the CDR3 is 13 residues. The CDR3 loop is CASSLWTDYGYTF. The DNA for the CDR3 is TGTGCCAGCAGTCTATGGACGGACTATGGCTACACCTTC.

The CDR3 sequence is CASRSSGGVQETQYF. The CDR3 nucleotides read TGTGCCAGCAGGTCATCCGGGGGGGTCCAAGAGACCCAGTACTTC. The chain recombines TRBV7-9 with TRBJ2-5; 8 positions agree with TRBD2. The CDR3 loop spans 15 amino acids. Germline trimming cut 6 bases from V and 1 base from J; bases unmatched to any gene: 7. In germline, CDR1 is SEHNR, CDR2 FQNEAQ (reference sequence). The whole variable domain, remainder taken from reference TRBV7-9 and TRBJ2-5, is DTGVSQNPRHKITKRGQNVTFRCDPISEHNRLYWYRQTLGQGPEFLTYFQNEAQLEKSRLLSDRFSAERPKGSFSTLEIQRTEQGDSAMYLCASRSSGGVQETQYFGPGTRLLVL.

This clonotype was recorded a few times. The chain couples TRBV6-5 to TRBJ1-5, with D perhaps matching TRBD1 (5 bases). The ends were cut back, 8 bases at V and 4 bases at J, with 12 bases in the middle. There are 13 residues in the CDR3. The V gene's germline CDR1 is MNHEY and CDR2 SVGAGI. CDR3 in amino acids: CASGDGLNQPQHF. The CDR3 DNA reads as TGTGCCAGCGGGGACGGGTTAAATCAGCCCCAGCATTTT.

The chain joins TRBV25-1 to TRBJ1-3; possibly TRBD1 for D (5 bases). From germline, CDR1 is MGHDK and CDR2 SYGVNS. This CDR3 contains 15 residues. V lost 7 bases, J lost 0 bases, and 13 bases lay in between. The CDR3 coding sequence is TGTGCCAGCATTCCGACAGTGGACTCTGGAAACACCATATATTTT. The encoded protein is CASIPTVDSGNTIYF.

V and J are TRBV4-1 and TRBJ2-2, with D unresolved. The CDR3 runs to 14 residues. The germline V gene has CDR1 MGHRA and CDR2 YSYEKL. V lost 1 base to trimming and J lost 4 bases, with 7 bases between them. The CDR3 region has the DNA TGCGCCAGCAGCCAAGTTCAAGGCACCGGGGAGCTGTTTTTT. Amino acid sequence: CASSQVQGTGELFF.

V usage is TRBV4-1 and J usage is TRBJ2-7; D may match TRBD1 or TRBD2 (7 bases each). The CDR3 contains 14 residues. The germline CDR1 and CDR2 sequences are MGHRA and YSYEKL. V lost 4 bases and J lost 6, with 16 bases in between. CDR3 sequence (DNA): TGCGCCAGCAGCCCAGGGGGGACGGGGGGCGAGCAGTACTTC. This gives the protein CASSPGGTGGEQYF.

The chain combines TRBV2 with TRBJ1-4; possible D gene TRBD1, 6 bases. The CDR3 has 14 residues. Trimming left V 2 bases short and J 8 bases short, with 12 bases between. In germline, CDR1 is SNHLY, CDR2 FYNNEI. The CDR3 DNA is TGTGCCAGCAGTGAACCGGGCGACAGGGAAAAACTGTTTTTT. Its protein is CASSEPGDREKLFF.

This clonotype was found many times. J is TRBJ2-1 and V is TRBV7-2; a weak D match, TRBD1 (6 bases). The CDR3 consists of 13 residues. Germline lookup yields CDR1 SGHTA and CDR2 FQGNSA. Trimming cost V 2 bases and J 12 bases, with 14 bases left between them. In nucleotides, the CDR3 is TGTGCCAGCAGCTTAAAAGGGGGTGTCGGGCAGTTCTTC. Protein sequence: CASSLKGGVGQFF.

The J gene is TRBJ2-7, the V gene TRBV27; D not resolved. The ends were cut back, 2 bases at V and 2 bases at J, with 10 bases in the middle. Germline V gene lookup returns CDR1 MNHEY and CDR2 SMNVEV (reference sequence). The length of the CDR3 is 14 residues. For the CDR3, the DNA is TGTGCCAGCAGTTTAATGTTGACTCCCTACGAGCAGTACTTC. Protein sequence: CASSLMLTPYEQYF.

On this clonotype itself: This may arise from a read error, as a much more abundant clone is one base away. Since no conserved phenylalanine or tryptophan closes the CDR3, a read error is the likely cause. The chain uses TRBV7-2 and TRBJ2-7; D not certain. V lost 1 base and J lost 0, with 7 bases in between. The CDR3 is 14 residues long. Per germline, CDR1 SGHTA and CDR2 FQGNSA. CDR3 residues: CASSLVQSSYEQYL. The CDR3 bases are TGTGCCAGCAGCTTAGTCCAGAGCTCCTACGAGCAGTACTTA.

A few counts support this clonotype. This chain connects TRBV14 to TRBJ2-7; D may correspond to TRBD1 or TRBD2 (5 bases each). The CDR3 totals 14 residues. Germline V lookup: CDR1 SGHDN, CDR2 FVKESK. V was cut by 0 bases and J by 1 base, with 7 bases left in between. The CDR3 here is CASSQDGGSYEQYF. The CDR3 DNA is TGTGCCAGCAGCCAAGATGGGGGTTCCTACGAGCAGTACTTC.

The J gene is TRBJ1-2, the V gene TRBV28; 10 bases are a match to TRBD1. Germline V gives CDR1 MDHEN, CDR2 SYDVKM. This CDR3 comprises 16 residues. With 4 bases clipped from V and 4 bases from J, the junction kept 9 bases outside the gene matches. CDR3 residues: CASSSSGTGVPYGYTF. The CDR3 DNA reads TGTGCCAGCAGTTCCTCCGGGACAGGGGTGCCCTATGGCTACACCTTC.

Written as DNA, the CDR3 is TGTGCCAGCAGTAACCCGGGACAGGGTAGAAACACCATATATTTT. Residues: CASSNPGQGRNTIYF. The V and J genes are TRBV6-8 and TRBJ1-3; 9 bases agree with TRBD1. Unmatched junction bases numbered 7, after V lost 5 bases and J lost 5 bases. CDR3 size: 15 residues. Germline-derived CDR1 and CDR2 are MNHGY and SAAAGT.

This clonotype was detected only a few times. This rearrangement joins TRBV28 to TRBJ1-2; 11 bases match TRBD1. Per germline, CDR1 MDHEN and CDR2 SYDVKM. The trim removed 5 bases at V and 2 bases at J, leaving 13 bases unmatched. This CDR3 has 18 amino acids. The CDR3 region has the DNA TGTGCCAGCAGTCCGCGCCGCGGGACAGGGGGTACGAACTATGGCTACACCTTC. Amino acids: CASSPRRGTGGTNYGYTF.

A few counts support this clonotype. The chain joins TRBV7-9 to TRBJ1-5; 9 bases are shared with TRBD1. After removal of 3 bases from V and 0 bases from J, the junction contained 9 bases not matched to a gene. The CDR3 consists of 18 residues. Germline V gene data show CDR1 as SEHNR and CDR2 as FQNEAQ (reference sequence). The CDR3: CASSFLDRGLYSNQPQHF. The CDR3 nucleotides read TGTGCCAGCAGCTTCCTGGACAGGGGCCTTTATAGCAATCAGCCCCAGCATTTT.

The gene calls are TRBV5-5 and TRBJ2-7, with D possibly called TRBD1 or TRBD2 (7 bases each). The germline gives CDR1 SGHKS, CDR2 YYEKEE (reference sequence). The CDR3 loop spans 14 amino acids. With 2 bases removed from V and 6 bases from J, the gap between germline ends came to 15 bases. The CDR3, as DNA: TGTGCCAGCAGCTTCGCAGGGGGAGGGTCCGAGCAGTACTTC. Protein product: CASSFAGGGSEQYF.

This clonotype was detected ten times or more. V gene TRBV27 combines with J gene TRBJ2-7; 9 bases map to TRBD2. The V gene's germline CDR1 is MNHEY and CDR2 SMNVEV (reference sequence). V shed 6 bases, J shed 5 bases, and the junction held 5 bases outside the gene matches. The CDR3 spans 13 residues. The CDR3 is CASRTSGFHEQYF. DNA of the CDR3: TGTGCCAGCAGGACTAGCGGATTCCACGAGCAGTACTTC.

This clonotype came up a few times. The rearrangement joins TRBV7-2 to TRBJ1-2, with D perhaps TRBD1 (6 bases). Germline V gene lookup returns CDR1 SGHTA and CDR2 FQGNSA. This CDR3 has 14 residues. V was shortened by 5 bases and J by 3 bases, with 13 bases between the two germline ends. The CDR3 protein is CASSRTGNDYGYTF. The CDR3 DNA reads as TGTGCCAGCAGCCGAACAGGGAATGACTATGGCTACACCTTC.